These 16 T cell receptor beta chains were all obtained from the same sample, sequenced in a study of Ad26.COV2.S vaccination and SARS-CoV-2 variants. Sequencing used immunoSEQ multiplex PCR; TCRdb keeps in-frame clones, though not all of them. The profile covers about 440,000 clones, with 90% appearing a single time and less than 4.5% taken by the ten largest. The treatment denotes: roughly 19 received Ad26.COV2.S at low or high dose, single or two shots; about 5 received placebo; per-sample allocation not given. Sampling was performed 63 days after the first vaccine or placebo injection. The sample in question was peripheral blood, obtained in a trial of Ad26.COV2.S vaccine versus placebo. These receptors were taken from a person between 18 and 60 years old who received the Ad26.COV2.S COVID-19 vaccine or a placebo.

This clone occurred a few times. The chain combines TRBV6-2 or TRBV6-3 with TRBJ2-1; TRBD2 matches 9 bases. Trimming removed 4 bases from V and 4 bases from J; junction bases left unmatched: 14. The germline gives CDR1 MNHEY, CDR2 SVGEGT. The CDR3 covers 18 residues. The CDR3 DNA reads TGTGCCAGCAGTTCCTGGACTAGCGCTACTACAAATTACAATGAGCAGTTCTTC. It is translated as CASSSWTSATTNYNEQFF.

The chain couples TRBV10-3 to TRBJ2-3, with 11 bases that match TRBD2. Looked up from germline, CDR1 is ENHRY and CDR2 is SYGVKD. Trimming took 5 bases from V and 6 from J; bases not matched to a gene: 7. This CDR3 spans 15 amino acids. The DNA for the CDR3 is TGTGCCATCAGTTCCACTAGCGGGAGCTACGATACGCAGTATTTT. It specifies CAISSTSGSYDTQYF.

V is TRBV5-1 and J is TRBJ1-1; 12 bases align to TRBD1. V gave up 5 bases and J gave up 1 base; unmatched junction bases: 6. The CDR3 has 16 amino acids. CDR1 SGHRS and CDR2 YFSETQ come from the germline V gene. CDR3 loop: CASRQGTGGGNTEAFF. CDR3 in DNA: TGCGCCAGCAGACAAGGGACAGGGGGCGGGAACACTGAAGCTTTCTTT.

This chain uses TRBV7-8 with TRBJ2-7; 7 bases map to TRBD2. The CDR3 consists of 14 residues. Trimming took 3 bases from V and 3 from J; bases not matched to a gene: 5. The V gene's germline CDR1 is SGHVS and CDR2 FQNEAQ. The CDR3 reads CASSFLAESYEQYF. The CDR3 nucleotides are TGTGCCAGCAGCTTCCTAGCGGAGAGCTACGAGCAGTACTTC.

The chain recombines TRBV19 with TRBJ2-1, with D possibly called TRBD1 or TRBD2 (5 bases each). CDR3 length: 14 amino acids. CDR1 is LNHDA and CDR2 is SQIVND in the germline V gene (reference sequence). V was cut by 6 bases and J by 8 bases, with 17 bases left in between. This CDR3 is CASRPGPGYDEQFF. CDR3 DNA sequence: TGTGCCAGTAGGCCGGGACCGGGATACGATGAGCAGTTCTTC.

V is TRBV18 and J is TRBJ2-7; D is unclear. Trimming took 1 base from V and 0 from J, leaving 13 bases between them. Germline V gene lookup returns CDR1 KGHSH and CDR2 LQKENI. The CDR3 extends over 16 amino acids. The CDR3 DNA follows: TGTGCCAGCTCACCACGGTTAGGGTCTAACTCCTACGAGCAGTACTTC. It codes for CASSPRLGSNSYEQYF.

J is TRBJ2-7 and V is TRBV5-4; 7 positions agree with TRBD1. Germline V lookup: CDR1 SGHNT, CDR2 YYREEE (reference sequence). V lost 4 bases, J lost 2 bases, and 9 bases stayed unmatched. The CDR3 has 15 amino acids. CDR3 nucleotide sequence: TGTGCCAGCAGCATACAGGGGATAGGGACCTACGAGCAGTACTTC. This sequence encodes CASSIQGIGTYEQYF.

The chain uses TRBV5-1 and TRBJ1-6, with 10 bases that match TRBD1. Trimming at V came to 2 bases and at J to 10 bases, leaving 6 bases not matched to a gene. The germline V gene has CDR1 SGHRS and CDR2 YFSETQ. The CDR3 runs 15 residues. This CDR3 is CASSLEGQGKSPLHF. CDR3 DNA: TGCGCCAGCAGCTTAGAGGGACAGGGGAAATCACCCCTCCACTTT.

This chain links TRBV10-3 with TRBJ2-3; D is possibly TRBD1 or TRBD2 (5 bases each). CDR1 ENHRY and CDR2 SYGVKD come from the germline V gene. V lost 2 bases to trimming and J lost 0 bases, with 15 bases between them. The CDR3 loop spans 17 amino acids. The CDR3 sequence: CAISETLPGPSTDTQYF. Written as DNA, the CDR3 is TGTGCCATCAGTGAGACTTTGCCGGGGCCAAGCACAGATACGCAGTATTTT.

This chain uses TRBV15 with TRBJ2-1; tentatively, D is TRBD2 (6 bases). The V gene lost 3 bases and the J gene lost 2 bases, with 11 bases spanning the gap. The CDR3 has 15 amino acids. Germline lookup yields CDR1 LNHNV and CDR2 YYDKDF (reference sequence). CDR3 region: CATSRVPGAYNEQFF. CDR3 DNA: TGTGCCACCAGCAGGGTCCCGGGAGCCTACAATGAGCAGTTCTTC. Filled out from reference TRBV15 and TRBJ2-1, the complete variable domain reads DAMVIQNPRYQVTQFGKPVTLSCSQTLNHNVMYWYQQKSSQAPKLLFHYYDKDFNNEADTPDNFQSRRPNTSFCFLDIRSPGLGDTAMYLCATSRVPGAYNEQFFGPGTRLTVL.

This clone was detected only once. The genes are TRBV28 and TRBJ1-4; maybe TRBD1 (5 bases). The germline gives CDR1 MDHEN, CDR2 SYDVKM. V was cut by 6 bases and J by 3 bases, with 11 bases left in between. CDR3 length: 14 amino acids. The CDR3, as DNA: TGTGCCAGCAGGCAGGGTTCGGCTAATGAAAAACTGTTTTTT. Amino acid sequence: CASRQGSANEKLFF.

The rearrangement joins TRBV11-2 to TRBJ2-2; maybe TRBD2 (6 bases). The CDR3 is 16 residues long. Trimming pared 4 bases from V and 3 bases from J, leaving 15 bases between. Per the germline V gene, CDR1 is SGHAT and CDR2 is FQNNGV. CDR3 residues: CASSSGTRLDTGELFF. In DNA, the CDR3 is TGTGCCAGCAGCTCTGGGACTCGGTTGGACACCGGGGAGCTGTTTTTT.

The chain employs TRBV6-2 or TRBV6-3 and TRBJ2-7, with 10 bases matching TRBD2. Germline CDR1 and CDR2: MNHEY and SVGEGT. CDR3 size: 15 residues. Trimming cost V 4 bases and J 6 bases; bases outside gene matches: 9. CDR3 in amino acids: CASSFGLAGVSEQYF. The CDR3 nucleotides are TGTGCCAGCAGTTTCGGGCTAGCGGGAGTATCCGAGCAGTACTTC.

This clone showed up just a few times. The gene calls are TRBV19 and TRBJ2-5; perhaps TRBD2 as D (7 bases). The V gene's germline CDR1 is LNHDA and CDR2 SQIVND (reference sequence). The CDR3 runs 15 residues. V was pared by 5 bases and J by 1 base, with 14 bases between. In nucleotides, the CDR3 is TGTGCCAGTAGTCTAGCCGGGGGGCTCCAAGAGACCCAGTACTTC. Its protein product is CASSLAGGLQETQYF.

The V and J genes are TRBV3-1 (or the pseudogene TRBV3-2) and TRBJ2-2; D is unresolved. V was trimmed by 1 base and J by 3 bases, leaving 9 bases between them. Germline assignment: CDR1 LGHDT and CDR2 YNNKEL (reference sequence). The CDR3 totals 15 residues. The CDR3 DNA sequence: TGTGCCAGCAGCCAAGGAAACGGCGACACCGGGGAGCTGTTTTTT. Its protein product is CASSQGNGDTGELFF.

The chain uses TRBV7-9 and TRBJ2-7; D might be TRBD2 (6 bases). Trimming took 5 bases from V and 5 from J, leaving 13 bases between them. CDR1 SEHNR and CDR2 FQNEAQ come from the germline V gene (reference sequence). The CDR3 loop spans 13 amino acids. The DNA of the CDR3 is TGTGCCAGCAGCGAAAGGGGCGGGAACGAGCAGTACTTC. Translating gives CASSERGGNEQYF. Combining the CDR3 with reference TRBV7-9 and TRBJ2-7 gives the whole variable domain DTGVSQNPRHKITKRGQNVTFRCDPISEHNRLYWYRQTLGQGPEFLTYFQNEAQLEKSRLLSDRFSAERPKGSFSTLEIQRTEQGDSAMYLCASSERGGNEQYFGPGTRLTVT.